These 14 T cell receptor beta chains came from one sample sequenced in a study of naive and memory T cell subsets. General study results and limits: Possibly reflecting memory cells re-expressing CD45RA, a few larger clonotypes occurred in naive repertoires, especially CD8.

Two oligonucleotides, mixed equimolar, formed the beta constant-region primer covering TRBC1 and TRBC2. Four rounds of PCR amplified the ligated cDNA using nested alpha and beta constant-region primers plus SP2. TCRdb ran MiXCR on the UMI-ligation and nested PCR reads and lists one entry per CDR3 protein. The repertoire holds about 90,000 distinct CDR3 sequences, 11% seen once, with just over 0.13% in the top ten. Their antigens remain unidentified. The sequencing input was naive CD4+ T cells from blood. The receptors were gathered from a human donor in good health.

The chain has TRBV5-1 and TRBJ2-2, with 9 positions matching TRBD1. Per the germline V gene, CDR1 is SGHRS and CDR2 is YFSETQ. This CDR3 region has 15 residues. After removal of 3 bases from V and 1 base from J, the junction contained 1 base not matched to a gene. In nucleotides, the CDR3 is TGCGCCAGCAGCTCGGGACAGGGGAACACCGGGGAGCTGTTTTTT. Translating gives CASSSGQGNTGELFF.

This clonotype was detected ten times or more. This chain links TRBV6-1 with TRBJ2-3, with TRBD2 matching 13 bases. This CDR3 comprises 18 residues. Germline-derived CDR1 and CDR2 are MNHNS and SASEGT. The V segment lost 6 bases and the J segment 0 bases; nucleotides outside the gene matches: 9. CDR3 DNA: TGTGCCAGCAGACTTCGTACACTAGCGGGGGGGAGCACAGATACGCAGTATTTT. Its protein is CASRLRTLAGGSTDTQYF.

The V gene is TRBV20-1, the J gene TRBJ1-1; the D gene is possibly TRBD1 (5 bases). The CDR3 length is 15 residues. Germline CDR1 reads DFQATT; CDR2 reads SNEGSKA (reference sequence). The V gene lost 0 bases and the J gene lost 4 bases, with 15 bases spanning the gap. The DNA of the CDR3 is TGCAGTGCTAGAGATCTCGGGGGAGGAGGCACTGAAGCTTTCTTT. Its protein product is CSARDLGGGGTEAFF.

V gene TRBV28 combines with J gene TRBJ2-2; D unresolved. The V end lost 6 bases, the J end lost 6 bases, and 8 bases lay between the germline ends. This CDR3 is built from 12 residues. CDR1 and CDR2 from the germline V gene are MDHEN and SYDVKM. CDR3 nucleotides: TGTGCCAGCAGCCGAAGACCCGGGGAGCTGTTTTTT. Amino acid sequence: CASSRRPGELFF.

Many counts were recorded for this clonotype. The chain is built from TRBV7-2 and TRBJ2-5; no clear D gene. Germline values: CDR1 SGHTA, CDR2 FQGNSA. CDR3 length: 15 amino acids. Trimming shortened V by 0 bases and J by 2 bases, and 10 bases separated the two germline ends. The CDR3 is CASSLATTLQETQYF. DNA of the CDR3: TGTGCCAGCAGCTTAGCAACAACGCTGCAAGAGACCCAGTACTTC.

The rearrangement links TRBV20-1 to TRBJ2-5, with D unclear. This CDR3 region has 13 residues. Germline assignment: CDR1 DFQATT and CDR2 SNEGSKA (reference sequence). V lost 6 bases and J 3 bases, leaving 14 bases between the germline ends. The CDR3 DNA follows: TGCAGTGCACCGGCCGGACGCAAAGAGACCCAGTACTTC. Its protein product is CSAPAGRKETQYF.

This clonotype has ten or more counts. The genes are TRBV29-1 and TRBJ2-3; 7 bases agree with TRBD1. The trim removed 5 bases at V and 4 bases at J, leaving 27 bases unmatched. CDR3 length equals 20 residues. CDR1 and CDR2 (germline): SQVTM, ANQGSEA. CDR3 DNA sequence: TGCAGCGTTCTCACCCGGACAGGCAAAATTACTGGAAACGGCCCAGATACGCAGTATTTT. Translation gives CSVLTRTGKITGNGPDTQYF.

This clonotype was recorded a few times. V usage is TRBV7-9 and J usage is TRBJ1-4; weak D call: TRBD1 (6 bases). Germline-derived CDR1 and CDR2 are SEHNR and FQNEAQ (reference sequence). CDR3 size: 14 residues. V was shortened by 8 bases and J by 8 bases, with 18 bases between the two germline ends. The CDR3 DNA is TGTGCCAGCCGAGGGGGGCAAGTGGCGGAAAAACTGTTTTTT. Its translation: CASRGGQVAEKLFF.

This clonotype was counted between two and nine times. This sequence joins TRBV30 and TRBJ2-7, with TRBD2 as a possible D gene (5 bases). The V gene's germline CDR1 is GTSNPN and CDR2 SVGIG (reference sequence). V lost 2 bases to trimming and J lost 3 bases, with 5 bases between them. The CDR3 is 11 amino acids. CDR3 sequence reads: CAWSRGYEQYF. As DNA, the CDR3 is TGTGCCTGGAGTCGGGGCTACGAGCAGTACTTC.

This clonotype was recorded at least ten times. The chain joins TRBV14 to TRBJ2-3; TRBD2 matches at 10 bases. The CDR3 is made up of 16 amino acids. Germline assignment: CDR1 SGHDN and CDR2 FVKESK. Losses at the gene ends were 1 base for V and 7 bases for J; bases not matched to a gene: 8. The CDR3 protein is CASSQAPSGSPYTQYF. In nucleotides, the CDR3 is TGTGCCAGCAGCCAAGCCCCTAGCGGGAGCCCTTATACGCAGTATTTT. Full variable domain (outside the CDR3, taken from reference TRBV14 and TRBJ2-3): EAGVTQFPSHSVIEKGQTVTLRCDPISGHDNLYWYRRVMGKEIKFLLHFVKESKQDESGMPNNRFLAERTGGTYSTLKVQPAELEDSGVYFCASSQAPSGSPYTQYFGPGTRLTVL.

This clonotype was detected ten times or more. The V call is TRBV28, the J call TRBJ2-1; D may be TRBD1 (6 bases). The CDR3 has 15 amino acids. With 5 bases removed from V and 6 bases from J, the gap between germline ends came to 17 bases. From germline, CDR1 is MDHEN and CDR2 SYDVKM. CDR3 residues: CASSRTDISSNEQFF. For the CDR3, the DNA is TGTGCCAGCAGTCGGACAGACATATCATCCAATGAGCAGTTCTTC.

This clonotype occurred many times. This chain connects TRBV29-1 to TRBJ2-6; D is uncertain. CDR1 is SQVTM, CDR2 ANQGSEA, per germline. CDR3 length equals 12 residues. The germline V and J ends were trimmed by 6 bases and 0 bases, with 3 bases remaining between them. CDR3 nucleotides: TGCAGCGTGGACTCTGGGGCCAACGTCCTGACTTTC. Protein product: CSVDSGANVLTF.

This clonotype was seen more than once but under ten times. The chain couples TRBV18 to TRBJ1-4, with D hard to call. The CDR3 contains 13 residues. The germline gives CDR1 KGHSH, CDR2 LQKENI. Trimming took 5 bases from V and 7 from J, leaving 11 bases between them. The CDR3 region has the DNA TGTGCCAGCTCAGAGATTCAAGGTGAAAAACTGTTTTTT. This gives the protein CASSEIQGEKLFF.

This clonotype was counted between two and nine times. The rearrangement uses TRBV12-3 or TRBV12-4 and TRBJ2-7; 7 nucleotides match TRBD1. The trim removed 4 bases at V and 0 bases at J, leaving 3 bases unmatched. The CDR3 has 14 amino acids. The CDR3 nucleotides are TGTGCCAGCAGTTCGACAGGGAGCTCCTACGAGCAGTACTTC. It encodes CASSSTGSSYEQYF.